This entry describes one T cell receptor beta chain. CDR3 length: 15 amino acids. V gave up 2 bases and J gave up 5 bases, with 15 bases separating them. Germline values: CDR1 KGHSH, CDR2 LQKENI. This sample is drawn from a study of OX40 agonist ivuxolimab in advanced cancers. Background on the study: Patients took ivuxolimab, an agonistic anti-OX40 (CD134) antibody. All patients had ivuxolimab intravenously every 2 weeks at 0.01 to 10 mg/kg.

Assay: immunoSEQ multiplex PCR; the TCRdb copy retains only in-frame clones and omits some. Among tens of thousands of clones, roughly 90% were seen once, and the ten largest hold over 8%. The sequence was obtained from an adult with an advanced solid tumor such as melanoma, head and neck, liver or kidney cancer. The source was CD4+ or CD8+ T cells sorted from blood, collected in a trial of the OX40 agonist ivuxolimab. The chain employs TRBV18 and TRBJ1-1; unclear D gene. The CDR3 nucleotides read TGTGCCAGCTCACCATTTCCGGGTGAAGGAACTGAAGCTTTCTTT. Translated, it gives CASSPFPGEGTEAFF. Looking up the rest from reference TRBV18 and TRBJ1-1 gives the full variable domain: NAGVMQNPRHLVRRRGQEARLRCSPMKGHSHVYWYRQLPEEGLKFMVYLQKENIIDESGMPKERFSAEFPKEGPSILRIQQVVRGDSAAYFCASSPFPGEGTEAFFGQGTRLTVV.